This entry concerns a single TCR beta chain. This sample was included in a study of blood T cell repertoires in COVID-19. Study information: Material from acute and convalescent COVID-19 was sourced from the United States, Italy and Spain. The analysed material was cDNA or gDNA that came from T cells, B-cell-depleted T cells, or PBMCs.

Repertoires were generated with immunoSEQ multiplex PCR, while TCRdb's copy carries only in-frame clones and drops some. The top ten clones hold roughly 5.2% of a sample with about 310,000 clones, 89% of them seen once. Germline V gene lookup returns CDR1 LNHDA and CDR2 SQIVND (reference sequence). V trimming: 2 bases; J trimming: 0 bases; junction bases outside the gene matches: 13. The CDR3 contains 19 residues. Assignments of participants to cohorts depended upon their own reported clinical history. Two negative PCRs, clearance, or symptom resolution were required of recovered Cohort 3 donors. The TCR sequence derives from a man aged 60 to 75 who had recovered from COVID-19. The chain joins TRBV19 to TRBJ2-4, with 7 bases fitting TRBD2. Sequencing was performed on PBMCs or T cells enriched from blood (not recorded which). The CDR3 coding sequence is TGTGCCAGTAGTATAATTCTAGCGGAGAGGATGAGAGCCAAAAACATTCAGTACTTC. This sequence encodes CASSIILAERMRAKNIQYF.